Below are 19 T cell receptor beta chains sequenced from a single sample in a study of T cells in Graves' hyperthyroidism and ophthalmopathy. RNA transcripts gave rise to amplified TCR beta CDR3 regions. The HTBI set primed first-round TCR CDR3 RT-PCR. Each CDR3 protein is one row after TCRdb ran MiXCR on the multiplex PCR reads. The sample lists about 260,000 distinct CDR3 sequences; 15% to 20% were seen once. The specimen was blood. These receptors came from a woman under 30 with Graves' ophthalmopathy.

This clonotype occurred many times. The rearrangement links TRBV20-1 to TRBJ2-3; TRBD2 matches at 7 bases. Germline V CDR1 and CDR2: DFQATT, SNEGSKA (reference sequence). Trimming took 0 bases from V and 6 from J; bases not matched to a gene: 6. The CDR3 is 14 amino acids. In DNA form, the CDR3 reads TGCAGTGCTAGAGACAAGCGGGAAAGGGATACGCAGTATTTT. This sequence encodes CSARDKRERDTQYF.

This clonotype was detected ten times or more. The chain combines TRBV2 with TRBJ1-1, with D possibly being TRBD1 (6 bases). The germline V gene has CDR1 SNHLY and CDR2 FYNNEI. With 5 bases removed from V and 4 bases from J, the gap between germline ends came to 11 bases. CDR3 length: 13 amino acids. CDR3 residues: CASSLTGRTEAFF. The CDR3 DNA sequence: TGTGCCAGCAGTTTAACAGGGCGCACTGAAGCTTTCTTT.

This clonotype was recorded at least ten times. This chain joins TRBV18 and TRBJ2-7, with 7 bases identical to TRBD1. The CDR3 length is 16 residues. V lost 6 bases, J lost 0 bases, and 11 bases stayed unmatched. In germline, CDR1 is KGHSH, CDR2 LQKENI. In DNA form, the CDR3 reads TGTGCCAGCTCTCCTATTCGGGACAGATCCTCCTACGAGCAGTACTTC. Protein product: CASSPIRDRSSYEQYF.

This clonotype was counted at least ten times. The V and J genes are TRBV30 and TRBJ2-7; TRBD2 agrees at 13 bases. With 5 bases clipped from V and 5 bases from J, the junction kept 6 bases outside the gene matches. CDR1 is GTSNPN and CDR2 is SVGIG in the germline V gene (reference sequence). The CDR3 has 14 amino acids. In DNA form, the CDR3 reads TGTGCCTGGGGGACTAGCGGGATTAGACACGAGCAGTACTTC. Translated: CAWGTSGIRHEQYF.

The V call is TRBV20-1, the J call TRBJ2-4; 7 bases align to TRBD2. V shed 0 bases, J shed 0 bases, and the junction held 2 bases outside the gene matches. The CDR3 consists of 15 residues. In germline, CDR1 is DFQATT, CDR2 SNEGSKA (reference sequence). DNA for the CDR3: TGCAGTGCTAGAGATCCTAGCGGAGCCAAAAACATTCAGTACTTC. This codes for CSARDPSGAKNIQYF.

This clonotype was seen a few times. This chain links TRBV9 with TRBJ2-7; D may be TRBD1 (5 bases). CDR3 length: 13 amino acids. In germline, CDR1 is SGDLS, CDR2 YYNGEE. V was trimmed by 2 bases and J by 5 bases, leaving 11 bases between them. The CDR3 sequence: CASSVPGQHEQYF. The CDR3 coding sequence is TGTGCCAGCAGCGTGCCAGGACAACACGAGCAGTACTTC.

This clonotype was seen many times. The rearrangement uses TRBV28 and TRBJ1-5; TRBD1 matches 11 bases. The CDR3 sequence is 18 residues long. Trimming removed 6 bases from V and 7 bases from J; junction bases left unmatched: 17. Germline values: CDR1 MDHEN, CDR2 SYDVKM. For the CDR3, the DNA is TGTGCCAGCAGATCTCCCACCGGGACAGGGGGAAGTCGGCAGCCCCAGCATTTT. Residues: CASRSPTGTGGSRQPQHF.

In regard to this clonotype: Just one base apart from a much larger clone, this may be a read error. The gene calls are TRBV6-1 and TRBJ1-6, with unresolved D. V was trimmed by 4 bases and J by 5 bases, leaving 18 bases between them. Germline V gives CDR1 MNHNS, CDR2 SASEGT. CDR3 length: 17 residues. The CDR3 DNA is TGTGCCAGCAGTGGAGCGTGGTCAGCTAGCCATAATTCACCCCTCCACTTT. It codes for CASSGAWSASHNSPLHF.

Worth noting for this clonotype: The junction does not match germline at one end; this may be a read error. V gene TRBV24-1 combines with J gene TRBJ2-3, with TRBD2 matching over 9 bases. The CDR3 runs 16 residues. Germline V lookup: CDR1 KGHDR, CDR2 SFDVKD. Here the CDR3 DNA reads TGTGCCACCAGTGATTTACCCGGGACTAGCCTAGATACGCGGTATTTT. Protein product: CATSDLPGTSLDTRYF.

This clonotype occurred many times. The chain carries TRBV6-1 and TRBJ2-5, with D unresolved. The CDR3 has 12 amino acids. The ends were cut back, 5 bases at V and 7 bases at J, with 11 bases in the middle. CDR1 is MNHNS, CDR2 SASEGT, per germline. Here the CDR3 DNA reads TGTGCCAGCAGTACGCCCTGGGGGACCCAGTACTTC. Residues: CASSTPWGTQYF.

This sequence joins TRBV6-5 and TRBJ2-7; 7 bases are a match to TRBD2. The CDR3 totals 15 residues. Germline trimming cut 6 bases from V and 0 bases from J; bases unmatched to any gene: 8. Per germline, CDR1 MNHEY and CDR2 SVGAGI. CDR3 sequence (DNA): TGTGCCAGCAGATTAGCGGGTCCCAGCTCCTACGAGCAGTACTTC. This codes for CASRLAGPSSYEQYF.

Many counts were recorded for this clonotype. The chain combines TRBV11-2 with TRBJ2-1; TRBD2 aligns across 12 bases. The CDR3 runs to 18 residues. V trimming: 5 bases; J trimming: 4 bases; junction bases outside the gene matches: 12. CDR1 and CDR2 (germline): SGHAT, FQNNGV. This chain's CDR3 is CASSGRLAGEWGYNEQFF. The CDR3 region has the DNA TGTGCCAGCAGCGGGCGACTAGCGGGAGAGTGGGGTTACAATGAGCAGTTCTTC.

This clonotype showed up many times. The chain carries TRBV6-1 and TRBJ1-3; D remains unclear. The CDR3 is made up of 15 amino acids. Trimming left V 8 bases short and J 0 bases short, with 14 bases between. The germline V gene has CDR1 MNHNS and CDR2 SASEGT. The CDR3 loop is CASGGEPSSGNTIYF. The CDR3 DNA sequence: TGTGCCAGCGGCGGGGAACCGAGCTCTGGAAACACCATATATTTT.

This clonotype has only a few counts. For the CDR3, the DNA is TGTGCCAGCACCTCGCGGGGGGGGGCTGGAACAGATACGCAGTATTTT. Its protein is CASTSRGGAGTDTQYF. The V and J genes are TRBV13 and TRBJ2-3; 9 positions agree with TRBD2. Trimming removed 7 bases from V and 3 bases from J; junction bases left unmatched: 11. In germline, CDR1 is PRHDT, CDR2 FYEKMQ (reference sequence). The CDR3 loop spans 16 amino acids.

This clonotype was counted many times. The chain has TRBV18 and TRBJ1-1, with a weak D call TRBD1 (5 bases). In germline, CDR1 is KGHSH, CDR2 LQKENI. The V gene lost 5 bases and the J gene lost 1 base, with 17 bases spanning the gap. This CDR3 has 16 residues. The CDR3, as DNA: TGTGCCAGCTCATCTGCCCCCCGGGGGGGGAACACTGAAGCTTTCTTT. It encodes CASSSAPRGGNTEAFF.

This clonotype was detected ten times or more. J is TRBJ2-1 and V is TRBV30, with D possibly TRBD1 on 6 matching bases. The germline V gene has CDR1 GTSNPN and CDR2 SVGIG (reference sequence). The CDR3 spans 18 residues. The V end lost 0 bases, the J end lost 1 base, and 19 bases lay between the germline ends. CDR3 sequence reads: CAWSVFLWGQGSYNEQFF. CDR3 nucleotides: TGTGCCTGGAGTGTGTTTTTGTGGGGGCAAGGTTCCTACAATGAGCAGTTCTTC.

This clonotype was seen ten or more times. The rearrangement links TRBV27 to TRBJ1-2; 7 bases are a match to TRBD1. J gave up 3 bases and V 4 bases, and 2 bases lay outside the gene matches. Per the germline V gene, CDR1 is MNHEY and CDR2 is SMNVEV (reference sequence). This CDR3 spans 13 amino acids. CDR3 DNA: TGTGCCAGCAGTTATACAGGGGACTATGGCTACACCTTC. This codes for CASSYTGDYGYTF.

This clonotype occurred many times. The V and J genes are TRBV20-1 and TRBJ2-1; D possibly corresponds to TRBD2 (5 bases). The ends were cut back, 3 bases at V and 0 bases at J, with 12 bases in the middle. The germline V gene encodes CDR1 DFQATT and CDR2 SNEGSKA (reference sequence). CDR3 length: 15 residues. DNA for the CDR3: TGCAGTGCTAGCTTCCACGGGGTCTCCTACAATGAGCAGTTCTTC. Encoded protein: CSASFHGVSYNEQFF.

This clonotype showed up many times. The rearrangement joins TRBV20-1 to TRBJ2-3; 9 nucleotides agree with TRBD1. The length of the CDR3 is 14 residues. Unmatched junction bases numbered 4, after V lost 6 bases and J lost 0 bases. Germline V CDR1 and CDR2: DFQATT, SNEGSKA (reference sequence). The CDR3 reads CSAAGQGSTDTQYF. CDR3 sequence (DNA): TGCAGTGCAGCGGGACAGGGCAGCACAGATACGCAGTATTTT.